The following is a T cell receptor (beta chain) sequence with its context. Its binding antigen is unknown. Within one base of it there is no much larger clone, and no base qualities were kept. Every donor in the study was a healthy Caucasian. These data are taken from a study of identical twins listed by TCRdb under 2016. About the study as a whole: The study deep-sequenced TCR alpha and beta repertoires from monozygotic twins, unrelated adults of various ages and cord blood to test whether fetal clonotypes persist. Replicate twin experiments were performed at different times using different library preparation protocols to rule out contamination.

The protocol used for the library was 5' RACE. Instrument on record: Illumina HiSeq 2000. Template switching introduced a universal primer binding site; the final cDNA contained a unique molecular identifier, enabling accurate counting of TCR cDNA molecules. Specific primers in the conserved constant-segment region were used to synthesize first-strand cDNA for TCR alpha and beta chains. To control for contamination, each cDNA library was double barcoded with a SMART-Mk sample barcode plus Illumina barcodes. TruSeq adapter sequences and Illumina sample barcodes were added in two successive PCR steps. Sequencing of the TCR alpha and beta cDNA libraries was done on the Illumina HiSeq platform using custom primers. The study's own analysis went as follows. MiGEC processed the raw reads to extract unique molecular identifiers, while MiXCR was used to determine the CDR3 positions. Recombination models were inferred per individual with the repgenHMM and IGoR tools using an EM algorithm. The analysis of shared clonotypes was done with the tcR package in R, with sharing normalized by the product of cloneset sizes. Out-of-frame nonproductive sequences were analyzed to study raw recombination free of thymic and clonal selection effects. The public reads were reprocessed in TCRdb via fastp at Q25 and MiXCR, keeping in-frame beta chains. Each CDR3 protein appears once, grouped with its most common genes and DNA. The V and J calls and clone size are TCRdb's, not the authors'. The sample has roughly 1.6 million distinct CDR3 sequences on record, less than 40% of them singletons. 0.25% to 0.3% of the sample comes from the top ten.

CDR1 and CDR2 were assigned from the germline V gene (reference sequence) as DFQATT and SNEGSKA. V loses 0 bases of germline sequence and J loses 3 bases, and the interval between the two ends is 12 bases. The CDR3 has 14 amino acids, counting the end cysteine and phenylalanine. The only DNA kept is the CDR3, 42 bases in frame from the first base. Beyond this particular receptor, the publication reports: Compared with coincidental sharing between unrelated individuals, out-of-frame TCR alpha sequences shared between twins had an excess of sequences with low generation probability. In beta out-of-frame sequences, excess twin sharing was weaker, because having fewer shared sequences lowered the signal-to-noise ratio. Zero-insertion analyses could be partly confounded by invariant T cells such as MAIT and iNKT, though diverse VJ usage argued against such confounding for most clonotypes. Fewer insertions were carried by abundant cord blood beta clonotypes; a weaker similar trend was observed in young adult naive repertoires, while no such trend was observed in memory repertoires. Conclusions relied on cross-sectional statistical analysis, since the same donors could not be followed over many years. In monozygotic twins, recombination models systematically underestimated out-of-frame TCR alpha sharing, but the models matched the sharing seen between unrelated individuals.

Sequences were obtained from cord blood. This receptor chain uses TRBV20-1 and TRBJ2-7; the D segment could be TRBD2, given 6 matching bases. The sequence derives from a newborn girl in good health. The DNA reads TGCAGTGCTAGAGATCTTAGGCGGGGCTACGAGCAGTACTTC. This is translated as CSARDLRRGYEQYF.